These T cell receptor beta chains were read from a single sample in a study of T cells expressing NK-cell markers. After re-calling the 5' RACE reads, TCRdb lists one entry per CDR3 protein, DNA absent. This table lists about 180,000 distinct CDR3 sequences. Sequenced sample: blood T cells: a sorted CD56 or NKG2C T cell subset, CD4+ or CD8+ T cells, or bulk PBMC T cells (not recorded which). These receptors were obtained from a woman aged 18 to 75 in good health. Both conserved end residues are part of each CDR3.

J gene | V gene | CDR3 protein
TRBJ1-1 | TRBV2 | CASRTRAQNTEAFF
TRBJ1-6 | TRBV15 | CATSSEVVGSPLHF
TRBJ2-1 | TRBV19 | CASSIAGYPYNEQFF
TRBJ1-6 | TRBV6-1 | CASSDRQGGSPLHF
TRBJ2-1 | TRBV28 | CASTLDSLSYNEQFF
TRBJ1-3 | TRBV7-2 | CASSSDGHSGNTIYF
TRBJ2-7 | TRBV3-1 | CATGRGAGAAYEQYF
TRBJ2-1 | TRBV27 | CASTWRNYNEQFF
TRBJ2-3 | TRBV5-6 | CASSLAGRATDTQYF
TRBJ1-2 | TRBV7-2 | CASSTSGGVYGYTF
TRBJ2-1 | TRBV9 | CASSASGRADYNEQFF
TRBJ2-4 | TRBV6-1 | CASRGLTLAKNIQYF
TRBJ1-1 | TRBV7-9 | CATTWGDFNTEAFF
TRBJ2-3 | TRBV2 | CASSGGGRRGDTQYF
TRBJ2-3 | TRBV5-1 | CASSLLAGGVTDTQYF